Below are 3 T cell receptor beta chains sequenced from a single sample in a study of CD4+ T cells in melanoma. Here immunoSEQ multiplex PCR was the method, and the copy in TCRdb shows in-frame clones only, minus some. The sample carries 55,000 or so clones, about 72% recorded once. The specimen was tumor tissue. These receptors were taken from a human donor with melanoma.

This clone was seen just once. The chain recombines TRBV11-3 with TRBJ2-1; 11 bases agree with TRBD1. This CDR3 has 14 residues. Germline trimming cut 3 bases from V and 6 bases from J; bases unmatched to any gene: 1. Germline assignment: CDR1 SGHNT and CDR2 YENEEA. In DNA, the CDR3 is TGTGCCAGCAGCTTTGGGACAGGGGGCAATGAGCAGTTCTTC. Residues: CASSFGTGGNEQFF.

This clone was detected many times. The chain couples TRBV6-5 to TRBJ1-2; 10 nucleotides align to TRBD1. V gave up 4 bases and J gave up 8 bases; unmatched junction bases: 10. This CDR3 is built from 15 residues. CDR1 MNHEY and CDR2 SVGAGI come from the germline V gene. The CDR3 region is CASSSRQGATRGYTF. The CDR3 coding sequence is TGTGCCAGCAGTTCCCGACAGGGGGCGACCCGCGGCTACACCTTC.

V and J are TRBV27 and TRBJ2-7; weak D call: TRBD2 (5 bases). This CDR3 is 13 amino acids long. V gave up 4 bases and J gave up 6 bases, with 13 bases separating them. Germline V CDR1 and CDR2: MNHEY, SMNVEV (reference sequence). The CDR3 region has the DNA TGTGCCAGCAGTTGGAGGTTTCCAGCCGAGCAGTACTTC. This gives the protein CASSWRFPAEQYF.